The rows below give T cell receptor beta chains drawn from one sample of a study of cytomegalovirus exposure and HLA in healthy donors. The protocol was immunoSEQ multiplex PCR, while the TCRdb copy is restricted to in-frame clones and leaves out a portion. The sample consists of around 250,000 clones, 90% of them appearing once. Sequencing used PBMCs. Receptor source: a woman younger than 35 in good health and CMV-seronegative. CDR3s include the opening cysteine and the closing phenylalanine or tryptophan. Each record gives: J gene, D gene, V gene, clone size, CDR3 protein. A D gene is named only where the DNA matches it firmly. Rows give clone size only sometimes, using once, few, many, or a class for an expanded clone.

J: TRBJ2-1; D: TRBD1; V: TRBV18; size: few; CDR3: CASSPEQGSANEQFF
J: TRBJ1-2; D: .; V: TRBV11-1; size: .; CDR3: CASSLGGGTYGYTF
J: TRBJ1-1; D: .; V: TRBV28; size: .; CDR3: CASSLGENTEAFF
J: TRBJ1-1; D: TRBD1; V: TRBV6-1; size: .; CDR3: CASTTQGQVNTEAFF
J: TRBJ2-1; D: TRBD1; V: TRBV7-2; size: .; CDR3: CASSLGQGAFNEQFF
J: TRBJ1-2; D: .; V: TRBV7-9; size: few; CDR3: CASSLPGNYGYTF
J: TRBJ2-1; D: .; V: TRBV11-2; size: .; CDR3: CASSLAQYNEQFF
J: TRBJ1-1; D: .; V: TRBV28; size: .; CDR3: CASSSRGGRGEAFF
J: TRBJ1-2; D: .; V: TRBV7-9; size: few; CDR3: CASSLGGIRANYGYTF
J: TRBJ2-2; D: TRBD1; V: TRBV5-1; size: .; CDR3: CASSPVTGGYTGELFF
J: TRBJ1-1; D: .; V: TRBV20-1; size: .; CDR3: CSARVGAEAFF
J: TRBJ2-1; D: .; V: TRBV7-6; size: .; CDR3: CASSLEGNGREQFF
J: TRBJ2-7; D: TRBD2; V: TRBV7-2; size: .; CDR3: CASSPRGGPYEQYF
J: TRBJ1-6; D: TRBD1; V: TRBV30; size: .; CDR3: CAWSYGTGGNSPLHF
J: TRBJ1-2; D: .; V: TRBV28; size: .; CDR3: CASSWGPRGVGYTF
J: TRBJ2-1; D: TRBD2; V: TRBV4-1; size: .; CDR3: CASSQDGSGGVNNEQFF
J: TRBJ2-1; D: TRBD2; V: TRBV10-3; size: once; CDR3: CAISEPITSGTGDEQFF
J: TRBJ2-3; D: TRBD2; V: TRBV29-1; size: .; CDR3: CSVGGRRLAPDTQYF